The 18 T cell receptor beta chains listed next were all sequenced from one sample in a study of blood T cell repertoires in COVID-19. TCRdb's copy holds only in-frame clones and misses some; the assay was immunoSEQ multiplex PCR. The sample shows some 160,000 clones, 80% to 90% of them seen only once. What was sequenced was peripheral blood. The receptors stem from a woman older than 75 with COVID-19, enrolled during active disease.

The chain employs TRBV19 and TRBJ2-7; perhaps TRBD2 as D (5 bases). Germline V lookup: CDR1 LNHDA, CDR2 SQIVND (reference sequence). The CDR3 length is 14 residues. Trimming took 4 bases from V and 2 from J, leaving 12 bases between them. CDR3 residues: CASSNQASPYEQYF. CDR3 coding DNA: TGTGCCAGTAGTAATCAGGCTAGCCCCTACGAGCAGTACTTC.

This clone was seen only a few times. This chain connects TRBV7-3 to TRBJ1-1; 8 bases align to TRBD1. Germline CDR1 is SGHTA and CDR2 is FQGTGA. The CDR3 runs 13 residues. The junction had 9 bases not matched to a gene; V was cut back by 10 bases and J by 5 bases. The CDR3 spells CAIARQGNTEAFF. CDR3 DNA: TGTGCCATAGCGAGACAGGGGAATACTGAAGCTTTCTTT.

The rearrangement joins TRBV10-3 to TRBJ2-5; D may be TRBD1 (6 bases). V was trimmed by 10 bases and J by 2 bases, leaving 17 bases between them. The CDR3 consists of 14 residues. In germline, CDR1 is ENHRY, CDR2 SYGVKD. In nucleotides, the CDR3 is TGTGCCACGGCTCGAACAGGGTTTCAAGAGACCCAGTACTTC. This codes for CATARTGFQETQYF.

The chain has TRBV19 and TRBJ1-1, with TRBD1 matching over 7 bases. The germline CDR1 and CDR2 sequences are LNHDA and SQIVND (reference sequence). CDR3 length equals 12 residues. Germline trimming cut 6 bases from V and 10 bases from J; bases unmatched to any gene: 8. The CDR3 region has the DNA TGTGCCAGTAGCCACAGGGGTAGTAGAGCTTTCTTT. Translated: CASSHRGSRAFF.

V is TRBV27 and J is TRBJ2-7; 9 nucleotides match TRBD1. V lost 2 bases to trimming and J lost 5 bases; unmatched junction nucleotides: 7. Germline CDR1 reads MNHEY; CDR2 reads SMNVEV (reference sequence). The CDR3 is made up of 15 amino acids. The CDR3 protein is CASSLNYRGQDEQYF. CDR3 DNA sequence: TGTGCCAGCAGTTTAAACTACAGGGGGCAGGACGAGCAGTACTTC.

In this sample, this clone turned up once. The chain has TRBV10-3 and TRBJ2-1; 12 bases align to TRBD2. With 1 base clipped from V and 2 bases from J, the junction kept 3 bases outside the gene matches. Germline V lookup: CDR1 ENHRY, CDR2 SYGVKD. This CDR3 contains 17 residues. The CDR3 spells CAISEFRTSGAYNEQFF. CDR3 DNA sequence: TGTGCCATCAGTGAGTTCCGGACTAGCGGGGCCTACAATGAGCAGTTCTTC.

The rearrangement joins TRBV6-5 to TRBJ1-1; D gene unclear. The CDR3 has 10 amino acids. Deletions cut 10 bases from V and 8 bases from J, with 11 bases between. Germline V gene lookup returns CDR1 MNHEY and CDR2 SVGAGI. The CDR3 protein is CATCTSEAFF. Written as DNA, the CDR3 is TGTGCCACCTGTACTTCCGAAGCTTTCTTT.

Here the CDR3 reads CASSQWGTSGGNTGELFF. CDR3 DNA sequence: TGCGCCAGCAGCCAATGGGGAACTAGCGGGGGAAACACCGGGGAGCTGTTTTTT. This chain connects TRBV4-3 to TRBJ2-2, with 11 bases lining up with TRBD2. CDR1 LGHNA and CDR2 YSLEER come from the germline V gene. The CDR3 has 18 amino acids. The J segment lost 2 bases and the V segment lost 2 bases, leaving 7 bases of the junction unmatched.

This clone was found a few times. This sequence joins TRBV18 and TRBJ2-1; 10 bases line up with TRBD2. This CDR3 has 15 residues. V lost 5 bases, J lost 9 bases, and 10 bases stayed unmatched. Germline V gene sequence: CDR1 KGHSH, CDR2 LQKENI. CDR3 sequence reads: CASSLNSGGLSEQFF. The DNA of the CDR3 is TGTGCCAGCTCATTGAATAGCGGGGGGCTCAGTGAGCAGTTCTTC.

The count of this clone is one. J is TRBJ2-1 and V is TRBV7-9, with TRBD2 matching over 15 bases. J was trimmed by 7 bases and V by 5 bases; bases with no gene match: 9. This CDR3 is 17 amino acids long. Germline values: CDR1 SEHNR, CDR2 FQNEAQ (reference sequence). CDR3 DNA sequence: TGTGCCAGCAGCCTATTTCCCGGACTAGCGGGGGGGAATGAGCAGTTCTTC. Its translation: CASSLFPGLAGGNEQFF.

CDR3: CAWNGRGGRNEQFF. The CDR3 DNA reads as TGTGCCTGGAATGGGCGGGGGGGCCGTAATGAGCAGTTCTTC. The genes are TRBV30 and TRBJ2-1; TRBD2 agrees at 9 bases. With V trimmed by 4 bases and J by 7 bases, 8 bases remained unmatched. This CDR3 region has 14 residues. The V gene's germline CDR1 is GTSNPN and CDR2 SVGIG (reference sequence).

The genes are TRBV28 and TRBJ1-3; D call uncertain. Looked up from germline, CDR1 is MDHEN and CDR2 is SYDVKM. Trimming cost V 6 bases and J 0 bases, with 21 bases left between them. The CDR3 is made up of 18 amino acids. CDR3 amino acids: CASSLSGFGLSSGNTIYF. Written as DNA, the CDR3 is TGTGCCAGCAGCCTGTCGGGGTTTGGGCTTAGCTCTGGAAACACCATATATTTT.

The CDR3 bases are TGCAGCGCCGGGACAGGGGGTGACTATGGCTACACCTTC. Protein sequence: CSAGTGGDYGYTF. This chain connects TRBV29-1 to TRBJ1-2; 11 bases map to TRBD1. CDR3 length: 13 amino acids. V gave up 7 bases and J gave up 3 bases; unmatched junction bases: 4. The germline CDR1 and CDR2 sequences are SQVTM and ANQGSEA.

The chain carries TRBV18 and TRBJ2-7, with D possibly TRBD1 on 5 matching bases. The CDR3 covers 15 residues. V was shortened by 0 bases and J by 2 bases, with 11 bases between the two germline ends. Per germline, CDR1 KGHSH and CDR2 LQKENI. Here the CDR3 reads CASSPPQGRTYEQYF. CDR3 DNA sequence: TGTGCCAGCTCACCACCGCAGGGCCGTACCTACGAGCAGTACTTC. Complete variable domain (other parts from reference TRBV18 and TRBJ2-7): NAGVMQNPRHLVRRRGQEARLRCSPMKGHSHVYWYRQLPEEGLKFMVYLQKENIIDESGMPKERFSAEFPKEGPSILRIQQVVRGDSAAYFCASSPPQGRTYEQYFGPGTRLTVT.

V usage is TRBV5-4 and J usage is TRBJ1-4; D is perhaps TRBD1 (5 bases). The germline gives CDR1 SGHNT, CDR2 YYREEE (reference sequence). Trimming took 4 bases from V and 8 from J, leaving 12 bases between them. This CDR3 region has 13 residues. CDR3 in DNA: TGTGCCAGCAGCCGCGACAGAGTAGAAAAACTGTTTTTT. This sequence encodes CASSRDRVEKLFF.

This chain connects TRBV7-3 to TRBJ2-1; D is uncertain. This CDR3 is 16 amino acids long. V was pared by 5 bases and J by 0 bases, with 14 bases between. The V gene's germline CDR1 is SGHTA and CDR2 FQGTGA. CDR3 in amino acids: CASSPSLRSSYNEQFF. The DNA of the CDR3 is TGTGCCAGCAGCCCATCTTTGCGGAGCTCCTACAATGAGCAGTTCTTC.

This clone was seen only once. This rearrangement joins TRBV7-2 to TRBJ2-5; D is possibly TRBD1 (6 bases). Germline V gene sequence: CDR1 SGHTA, CDR2 FQGNSA. The V gene lost 3 bases and the J gene lost 4 bases, with 9 bases spanning the gap. The CDR3 sequence is 13 residues long. The CDR3: CASSFPGAETQYF. CDR3 sequence (DNA): TGTGCCAGCAGCTTTCCAGGGGCAGAGACCCAGTACTTC.

In its sample, this clone was seen once. This chain uses TRBV19 with TRBJ1-5; TRBD1 agrees at 7 bases. This CDR3 has 16 residues. Germline CDR1 LNHDA, CDR2 SQIVND (reference sequence). The J segment lost 0 bases and the V segment lost 5 bases, leaving 7 bases of the junction unmatched. The chain's CDR3 is CASSLTGSYSNQPQHF. The CDR3 DNA follows: TGTGCCAGTAGTCTGACAGGGTCTTATAGCAATCAGCCCCAGCATTTT.